This T cell receptor (beta chain) was profiled in a study of tumor-infiltrating lymphocytes in primary liver carcinoma. Across the study: Participating patients were men and women between 30 and 69 years old. Lesions, classed as T1-T3 N0M0, spanned about 4 to 10 cm across.

With 500 to 650 ng total RNA as template and a constant-region primer, TCR beta cDNA was made. Libraries of TCR beta came from three nested multiplex PCR rounds with slightly modified ARM-PCR. Researchers ran the first two PCR rounds for 9 to 10 cycles each with TRBV1-TRBV30 forward primers and a C-beta reverse primer. MiXCR was run by TCRdb on the multiplex PCR reads, yielding one entry per CDR3 protein. Of approximately 110,000 distinct CDR3 sequences listed, roughly 80% were seen once; the top ten hold approximately 18%. Regarding this clonotype: Its target is not known. The junction departs from germline at one end; a sequencing error may be responsible.

The study's findings and limits: Presence in all five tumor regions was observed for only about 8-25% of top clones.

Extraction of RNA together with DNA used 20-30 mg of unsorted bulk tissue. With chronic HBV infection, the patients were also treatment-naive. Germline assignment: CDR1 SGHNT and CDR2 YYREEE (reference sequence). The CDR3 runs to 13 residues. The chain has TRBV5-4 and TRBJ2-1; D may correspond to TRBD1 or TRBD2 (5 bases each). The sample taken for sequencing was liver tumor tissue from sampling region 3. Subset described: tumor region T3, left-lateral pole. The receptor was derived from a man aged 35 to 55 with primary liver carcinoma and hepatitis B virus infection. The CDR3 loop is CASSLGEVVELFF. The CDR3 coding sequence is TGTGCCAGCAGTTTGGGGGAAGTGGTTGAGCTGTTCTTC.